This TCR beta chain was obtained from a study of CD8 T cells in ankylosing spondylitis. TCRdb re-derived calls from the 5' RACE reads in MiXCR, one entry per CDR3 protein. The sample shows 500,000 to 650,000 distinct CDR3 sequences, roughly 5% of them seen only once. Findings of the study overall: Disease-linked clones reportedly showed significant enrichment in matched ankylosing spondylitis synovial fluid. In ankylosing spondylitis blood, a motif of seven or eight highly homologous TCR beta variants appeared characteristic. Relatively scarce in peripheral blood, disease-linked clones were CD8+.

This clonotype was counted ten times or more. Its antigen is unknown. Trimming removed 4 bases from V and 9 bases from J; junction bases left unmatched: 13. The CDR3 is 14 amino acids. The germline V gene encodes CDR1 SQVTM and CDR2 ANQGSEA. This chain uses TRBV29-1 with TRBJ2-3, with TRBD1 identical over 7 bases. Sample: blood, either unsorted or a sorted T cell fraction (not recorded which). This receptor was taken from a male donor with ankylosing spondylitis. CDR3: CSVAGQRLVGTQYF. In DNA form, the CDR3 reads TGCAGCGTTGCGGGACAGCGATTGGTGGGGACGCAGTATTTT.